Detailed here is one T cell receptor beta chain. Its antigen is not known. Repertoires were sampled repeatedly during chemoradiotherapy. This CDR3 is built from 17 residues. Trimming removed 5 bases at V and 6 bases at J, with 22 bases between. CDR1 and CDR2 (germline): MRHNA, SNTAGT. The sample comes from a study of chemoradiotherapy in HPV16-positive cancers. Broader study findings: During treatment, candidate HPV-specific clones and E7-related motifs expanded in tumor.

Profiling relied on immunoSEQ multiplex PCR, and the TCRdb table lists in-frame clones only, not all of them. Seen here are roughly 6,700 clones, approximately 90% observed once, and the top ten hold 9%. Specimen: tumor tissue, collected from a patient who underwent chemoradiotherapy. The clonotype was recovered from a human donor with HPV-associated anogenital cancer. The V call is TRBV6-4, the J call TRBJ1-4; D remains unclear. CDR3 nucleotide sequence: TGTGCCAGCAGTTCCCGGACGGAGCGACTAGAGGATGAAAAACTGTTTTTT. Translating it yields CASSSRTERLEDEKLFF.